Described below is a single TCR beta chain sequence and its context. Antigen unknown. The data derive from a study of cytomegalovirus exposure and HLA in healthy donors. Study observations and caveats: Three CMV-associated chains proved CMV antigen-specific in vitro. Clusters of TCRs from the first cohort tended to co-occur in the roughly 120 validation repertoires (as a later analysis found). The classifier reportedly diagnosed cytomegalovirus status with high sensitivity and specificity.

TCRdb's table, derived via immunoSEQ multiplex PCR, lists solely in-frame clones and lacks some. This table holds some 170,000 clones, more than 75% found once. The CDR3 has 16 residues. Trimming removed 1 base from V and 0 bases from J, with 11 bases in between. The sequence came from a young woman in good health and CMV-seronegative. V is TRBV5-7 and J is TRBJ1-3, with D possibly matching TRBD1 (6 bases). TRBV5-7 qualifies as an ORF whose function is uncertain. The material sequenced was PBMCs. CDR3 sequence (DNA): TGTGCCAGCAGCTTGTCCGGACAGACCTCTGGAAACACCATATATTTT. Amino acid sequence: CASSLSGQTSGNTIYF.